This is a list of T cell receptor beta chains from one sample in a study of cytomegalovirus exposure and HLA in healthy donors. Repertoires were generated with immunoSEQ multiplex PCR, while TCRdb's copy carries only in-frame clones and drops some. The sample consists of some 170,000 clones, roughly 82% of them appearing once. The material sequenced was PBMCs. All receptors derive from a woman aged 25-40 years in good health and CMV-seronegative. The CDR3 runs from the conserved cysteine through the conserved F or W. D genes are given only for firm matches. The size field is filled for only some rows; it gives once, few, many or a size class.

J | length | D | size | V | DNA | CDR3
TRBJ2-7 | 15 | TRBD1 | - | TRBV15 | TGTGCCACCAGCAGGACAGGGGGGACCTCCTACGAGCAGTACTTC | CATSRTGGTSYEQYF
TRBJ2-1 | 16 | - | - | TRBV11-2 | TGTGCCAGCAGCTTCAGTAGCGGTACCCTCTACAATGAGCAGTTCTTC | CASSFSSGTLYNEQFF
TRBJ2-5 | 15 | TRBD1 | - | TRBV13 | TGTGCCAGCAGCTTAAAGACAGGGGCGACTAAGACCCAGTACTTC | CASSLKTGATKTQYF
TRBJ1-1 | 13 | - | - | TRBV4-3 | TGCGCCAGCAGCCAACGGGGGAACACTGAAGCTTTCTTT | CASSQRGNTEAFF
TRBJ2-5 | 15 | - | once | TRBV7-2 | TGTGCCAGCAGCTGGGGTGGACAGCGCCAAGAGACCCAGTACTTC | CASSWGGQRQETQYF
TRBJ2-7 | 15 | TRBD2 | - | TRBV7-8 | TGTGCCAGCAGCTCACTAGCGGGACCCCCCTACGAGCAGTACTTC | CASSSLAGPPYEQYF
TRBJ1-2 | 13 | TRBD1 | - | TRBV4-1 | TGCGCCAGCAGCCGACAGGGTTTGTATGGCTACACCTTC | CASSRQGLYGYTF
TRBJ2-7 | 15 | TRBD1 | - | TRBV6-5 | TGTGCCAGCAGTTCTCTCCCGGGACAGAGTTACGAGCAGTACTTC | CASSSLPGQSYEQYF
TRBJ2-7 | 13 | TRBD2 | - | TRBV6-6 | TGTGCCAGCACCTGGACTAGCGGATACGAGCAGTACTTC | CASTWTSGYEQYF
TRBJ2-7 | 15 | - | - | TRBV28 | TGTGCCAGCAGTTTGGGCCAGGATGGCCCCCACGAGCAGTACTTC | CASSLGQDGPHEQYF